These 27 T cell receptor beta chains were all obtained from the same sample, sequenced in a study of shared clonotypes between healthy human individuals. Naive CD8 isolation took CD45RO-negative cells positively selected for CCR7 and excluded terminally differentiated effector memory CD45RA+ cells. Produced via immunoSEQ multiplex PCR; TCRdb's table is partial and in-frame only. The sample comprises about 1,800,000 clones, over 85% of which are singletons, and approximately 1.2% rests with the top ten. Sequenced sample: naive CD8+ T cells sorted from blood. The receptors originated from a man younger than 35 in good health.

As regards this clone: This specimen includes other DNA sequences encoding the same CDR3. The gene calls are TRBV28 and TRBJ2-7; 7 bases match TRBD2. The junction had 4 bases not matched to a gene; V was cut back by 2 bases and J by 0 bases. CDR3 length equals 15 residues. CDR1 and CDR2 (germline): MDHEN, SYDVKM. The CDR3: CASSLGLAASYEQYF. CDR3 sequence (DNA): TGTGCCAGCAGTTTAGGCCTAGCGGCCTCCTACGAGCAGTACTTC.

The chain couples TRBV7-2 to TRBJ1-5, with D maybe TRBD1 (5 bases). Germline assignment: CDR1 SGHTA and CDR2 FQGNSA. V dropped 5 bases and J dropped 6 bases, with 17 bases sitting between them. This CDR3 region has 15 residues. CDR3 sequence reads: CASSQGQIFGQPQHF. CDR3 bases: TGTGCCAGCAGCCAGGGCCAAATTTTCGGTCAGCCCCAGCATTTT.

J is TRBJ2-1 and V is TRBV7-6; D might be TRBD2 (6 bases). The CDR3 sequence is 19 residues long. Trimming cost V 5 bases and J 0 bases, with 23 bases left between them. Per germline, CDR1 SGHVS and CDR2 FNYEAQ. The CDR3 sequence is CASSPWGETPGGSYNEQFF. CDR3 nucleotides: TGTGCCAGCAGCCCGTGGGGTGAGACACCCGGGGGCTCCTACAATGAGCAGTTCTTC.

This clone is a singleton in its sample. Other DNA sequences in this specimen translate into the identical CDR3. The rearrangement links TRBV9 to TRBJ2-7; no clear D gene. Germline values: CDR1 SGDLS, CDR2 YYNGEE. V lost 0 bases and J lost 6, with 7 bases in between. The CDR3 length is 12 residues. The CDR3 here is CASSVGLGEQYF. Written as DNA, the CDR3 is TGTGCCAGCAGCGTAGGTTTGGGCGAGCAGTACTTC.

This clone appeared once. The chain couples TRBV6-1 to TRBJ2-7, with 9 bases that match TRBD1. Germline assignment: CDR1 MNHNS and CDR2 SASEGT. The CDR3 has 13 amino acids. The V segment lost 8 bases and the J segment 3 bases; nucleotides outside the gene matches: 5. In DNA, the CDR3 is TGTGCCAGCCGGACAGGGGCCATCTACGAGCAGTACTTC. It encodes CASRTGAIYEQYF.

The J gene is TRBJ2-1, the V gene TRBV6-5; 7 bases match TRBD2. Trimming removed 6 bases from V and 13 bases from J; junction bases left unmatched: 6. This CDR3 is built from 11 residues. Germline V lookup: CDR1 MNHEY, CDR2 SVGAGI. Written as DNA, the CDR3 is TGTGCCAGCAGATCAAGCGGGGAACAGTTCTTC. It is translated as CASRSSGEQFF.

V and J are TRBV5-6 and TRBJ2-1; a weak D match, TRBD2 (5 bases). Per the germline V gene, CDR1 is SGHDT and CDR2 is YYEEEE. The CDR3 runs 14 residues. The V gene lost 2 bases and the J gene lost 6 bases, with 12 bases spanning the gap. The CDR3 reads CASSFGLASNEQFF. DNA of the CDR3: TGTGCCAGCAGCTTCGGGCTAGCATCCAATGAGCAGTTCTTC.

The chain has TRBV7-3 and TRBJ2-3, with D possibly matching TRBD2 (5 bases). CDR1 SGHTA and CDR2 FQGTGA come from the germline V gene. This CDR3 spans 15 amino acids. V was pared by 2 bases and J by 6 bases, with 15 bases between. CDR3 loop: CASSLEGQGGDTQYF. CDR3 coding DNA: TGTGCCAGCAGCTTAGAAGGGCAAGGCGGGGATACGCAGTATTTT.

A word on this clone: At one end the junction does not follow the germline gene, possibly because of a read error. This rearrangement joins TRBV5-8 to TRBJ2-4; possible D gene TRBD2, 5 bases. The CDR3 loop spans 11 amino acids. Germline loops: CDR1 SGHTS, CDR2 YDEGEE. The CDR3 bases are TGTGCCACCTTACCAGAGGGCCTCGGGGACTTC. Translation gives CATLPEGLGDF.

The gene calls are TRBV5-5 and TRBJ2-3, with 7 bases matching TRBD1. V gave up 4 bases and J gave up 0 bases; unmatched junction bases: 5. From germline, CDR1 is SGHKS and CDR2 YYEKEE (reference sequence). The CDR3 has 15 residues. The CDR3 nucleotides read TGTGCCAGCAGCGGGGGACAGTTTAGCACAGATACGCAGTATTTT. It yields the protein CASSGGQFSTDTQYF.

The chain is built from TRBV6-5 and TRBJ2-6, with D tentatively TRBD1 or TRBD2 (5 bases each). V lost 2 bases and J lost 1, with 9 bases in between. The germline V gene has CDR1 MNHEY and CDR2 SVGAGI. This CDR3 has 16 residues. CDR3 in DNA: TGTGCCAGCAGTTACCTGGGGGTGTCTGGGGCCAACGTCCTGACTTTC. As protein: CASSYLGVSGANVLTF.

The CDR3 reads CASSLVAAQGIQYF. The CDR3 nucleotides read TGTGCCAGCAGCTTAGTGGCGGCTCAGGGCATTCAGTACTTC. The chain uses TRBV13 and TRBJ2-4, with a weak D call TRBD1 (5 bases). This CDR3 is built from 14 residues. Germline loops: CDR1 PRHDT, CDR2 FYEKMQ (reference sequence). V lost 1 base and J lost 9, with 13 bases in between.

This clone was detected a few times. The CDR3 here is CASSFGDRGYEQYF. The CDR3, as DNA: TGTGCCAGCAGCTTTGGGGACAGGGGCTACGAGCAGTACTTC. The rearrangement links TRBV5-4 to TRBJ2-7, with 10 nucleotides matching TRBD1. The length of the CDR3 is 14 residues. V shed 2 bases and J 3 bases; nucleotides not matched to a gene: 2. The germline CDR1 and CDR2 sequences are SGHNT and YYREEE (reference sequence).

The chain has TRBV7-2 and TRBJ2-2; D gene ambiguous. The CDR3 extends over 14 amino acids. The germline V and J ends were trimmed by 2 bases and 1 base, with 5 bases remaining between them. CDR1 is SGHTA and CDR2 is FQGNSA in the germline V gene. CDR3 loop: CASSLYLNTGELFF. CDR3 sequence (DNA): TGTGCCAGCAGCTTATACCTGAACACCGGGGAGCTGTTTTTT. Complete variable domain (other parts from reference TRBV7-2 and TRBJ2-2): GAGVSQSPSNKVTEKGKDVELRCDPISGHTALYWYRQSLGQGLEFLIYFQGNSAPDKSGLPSDRFSAERTGGSVSTLTIQRTQQEDSAVYLCASSLYLNTGELFFGEGSRLTVL.

The V and J genes are TRBV19 and TRBJ2-2; the D call may be TRBD1 or TRBD2 (5 bases each). The germline V gene has CDR1 LNHDA and CDR2 SQIVND (reference sequence). V was trimmed by 3 bases and J by 6 bases, leaving 14 bases between them. The CDR3 covers 15 residues. CDR3 sequence: CASSMGTPPAGELFF. Written as DNA, the CDR3 is TGTGCCAGTAGTATGGGGACCCCTCCTGCCGGGGAGCTGTTTTTT.

About this clone itself: Other DNA variants within this sample encode the same CDR3. The V and J genes are TRBV7-9 and TRBJ2-7, with a possible D match to TRBD2 (5 bases). The CDR3 loop spans 14 amino acids. With 6 bases removed from V and 1 base from J, the gap between germline ends came to 13 bases. Germline CDR1 and CDR2: SEHNR and FQNEAQ (reference sequence). The DNA for the CDR3 is TGTGCCAGCAGTACCCGCGGGTCTTCCTACGAGCAGTACTTC. Protein product: CASSTRGSSYEQYF.

The CDR3 DNA follows: TGTGCCAGCAGCTTAACAATAGCCGGCACAAAACAAGAGACCCAGTACTTC. Translating it yields CASSLTIAGTKQETQYF. This chain joins TRBV7-9 and TRBJ2-5, with unresolved D. The germline V gene encodes CDR1 SEHNR and CDR2 FQNEAQ (reference sequence). Trimming removed 2 bases at V and 2 bases at J, with 18 bases between. The CDR3 loop spans 17 amino acids.

CDR3 nucleotide sequence: TGTGCCAGTAGTCTTGATACAGAGACCCTTCTCTACGAGCAGTACTTC. The encoded protein is CASSLDTETLLYEQYF. The V and J genes are TRBV19 and TRBJ2-7; D is unclear. In germline, CDR1 is LNHDA, CDR2 SQIVND (reference sequence). The CDR3 has 16 residues. V was clipped by 5 bases and J by 3 bases, with 20 bases between them.

To note about this clone: This same CDR3 is encoded by further DNA sequences in the sample. The chain couples TRBV19 to TRBJ2-7; 8 bases are shared with TRBD1. Germline loops: CDR1 LNHDA, CDR2 SQIVND (reference sequence). V shed 3 bases, J shed 2 bases, and the junction held 3 bases outside the gene matches. CDR3 length equals 14 residues. DNA for the CDR3: TGTGCCAGTAGTATCGAGGACAGGGCCTACGAGCAGTACTTC. The encoded protein is CASSIEDRAYEQYF. Full variable domain (missing parts from reference TRBV19 and TRBJ2-7): DGGITQSPKYLFRKEGQNVTLSCEQNLNHDAMYWYRQDPGQGLRLIYYSQIVNDFQKGDIAEGYSVSREKKESFPLTVTSAQKNPTAFYLCASSIEDRAYEQYFGPGTRLTVT.

This clone was recorded a few times. The chain has TRBV5-4 and TRBJ1-4; D is unclear. CDR3 length: 14 amino acids. V lost 10 bases, J lost 4 bases, and 17 bases lay in between. CDR1 SGHNT and CDR2 YYREEE come from the germline V gene (reference sequence). The CDR3: CAVTFGGRNEKLFF. CDR3 in DNA: TGTGCCGTTACTTTTGGAGGCCGTAATGAAAAACTGTTTTTT.

This clone was counted a single time. The chain is built from TRBV9 and TRBJ1-3; 9 bases line up with TRBD1. This CDR3 comprises 15 residues. The V gene's germline CDR1 is SGDLS and CDR2 YYNGEE. After removal of 8 bases from V and 2 bases from J, the junction contained 8 bases not matched to a gene. The DNA for the CDR3 is TGTGCCAGTGAGGGGGACAGGGAAGCTGGAAACACCATATATTTT. Protein: CASEGDREAGNTIYF.

The rearrangement joins TRBV27 to TRBJ2-2, with 13 bases aligning to TRBD2. V dropped 6 bases and J dropped 8; count of bases not matched to a gene: 3. The CDR3 has 14 amino acids. From germline, CDR1 is MNHEY and CDR2 SMNVEV (reference sequence). The CDR3 is CASSPGLAGGELFF. The DNA of the CDR3 is TGTGCCAGCAGCCCGGGACTAGCGGGAGGGGAGCTGTTTTTT.

In its sample, this clone was seen once. This chain links TRBV6-5 with TRBJ2-7, with TRBD1 matching over 10 bases. Germline trimming cut 11 bases from V and 3 bases from J; bases unmatched to any gene: 7. This CDR3 has 13 residues. CDR1 and CDR2 from the germline V gene are MNHEY and SVGAGI. The CDR3 DNA reads as TGTGCCCGCCCCGGGGACAGGGGCTACGAGCAGTACTTC. As protein: CARPGDRGYEQYF.

This rearrangement joins TRBV5-1 to TRBJ2-7, with TRBD1 matching 12 bases. The CDR3 spans 15 residues. The V gene's germline CDR1 is SGHRS and CDR2 YFSETQ. With V trimmed by 4 bases and J by 6 bases, 8 bases remained unmatched. The CDR3 reads CASSVGQGARGEQYF. The CDR3 DNA reads TGCGCCAGCAGCGTGGGACAGGGGGCGCGGGGCGAGCAGTACTTC.

The chain combines TRBV9 with TRBJ1-2; D is unclear. CDR1 is SGDLS, CDR2 YYNGEE, per germline. Trimming took 0 bases from V and 1 from J, leaving 16 bases between them. This CDR3 spans 17 amino acids. The CDR3 loop is CASSVASDAPFNYGYTF. CDR3 coding DNA: TGTGCCAGCAGCGTAGCATCGGACGCCCCTTTTAACTATGGCTACACCTTC.

The chain uses TRBV4-1 and TRBJ2-1; TRBD1 agrees at 9 bases. The CDR3 sequence is 17 residues long. In germline, CDR1 is MGHRA, CDR2 YSYEKL. Trimming cost V 0 bases and J 7 bases; bases outside gene matches: 10. The CDR3 loop reads CASSQDRLLGQGNEQFF. CDR3 in DNA: TGCGCCAGCAGCCAAGATCGGTTGTTGGGACAGGGAAATGAGCAGTTCTTC.

The gene calls are TRBV18 and TRBJ1-2, with D maybe TRBD1 (6 bases). Germline V CDR1 and CDR2: KGHSH, LQKENI. The CDR3 sequence is 13 residues long. Between the trimmed V and J ends, which lost 2 bases and 8 bases, there was a span of 12 bases. CDR3 region: CASSPAGVVGYTF. CDR3 bases: TGTGCCAGCTCACCAGCAGGGGTGGTCGGCTACACCTTC.